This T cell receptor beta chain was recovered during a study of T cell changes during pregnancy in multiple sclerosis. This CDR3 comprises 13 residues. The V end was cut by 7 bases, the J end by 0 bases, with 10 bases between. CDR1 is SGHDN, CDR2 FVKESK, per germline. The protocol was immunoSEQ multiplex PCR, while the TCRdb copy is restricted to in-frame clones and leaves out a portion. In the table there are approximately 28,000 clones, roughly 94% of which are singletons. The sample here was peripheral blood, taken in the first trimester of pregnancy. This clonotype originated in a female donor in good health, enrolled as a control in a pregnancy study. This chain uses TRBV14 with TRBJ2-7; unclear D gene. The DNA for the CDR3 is TGTGCCAGCAAAGCTTCGTACTCCTACGAGCAGTACTTC. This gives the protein CASKASYSYEQYF.